This T cell receptor beta chain was found in a study of cytomegalovirus exposure and HLA in healthy donors. Findings and caveats of the study: Association of some 18,000 TCR beta sequences with HLA alleles was found at 0.05 false discovery rate in a later analysis. In a later analysis, HLA-associated TCR beta chains were more clonally expanded than equally common others. An analysis done earlier found most TCR beta V segments productive about 87% or about 30% of the time. The study labeled more than 150 TCR beta chains cytomegalovirus-associated.

The study ran its PCR with 60 Vbeta and 13 Jbeta primers. This table comes from immunoSEQ multiplex PCR, and its TCRdb copy is limited to in-frame clones, with some not included. The profile covers roughly 170,000 clones, with 75% to 90% appearing a single time and more than 5.5% taken by the ten largest. CDR3 length: 14 residues. V dropped 2 bases and J dropped 4; count of bases not matched to a gene: 2. CDR1 is MDHEN, CDR2 SYDVKM, per germline. About this clone itself: Its antigen is unidentified.

Sample: PBMCs. The chain has TRBV28 and TRBJ2-7, with 10 bases identical to TRBD2. The receptor was isolated from a man aged 30 to 39 in good health and CMV-seropositive. This chain's CDR3 is CASSLLAGDYEQYF. In nucleotides, the CDR3 is TGTGCCAGCAGTTTACTAGCGGGAGATTACGAGCAGTACTTC. The full variable domain, rest sourced from reference TRBV28 and TRBJ2-7, is DVKVTQSSRYLVKRTGEKVFLECVQDMDHENMFWYRQDPGLGLRLIYFSYDVKMKEKGDIPEGYSVSREKKERFSLILESASTNQTSMYLCASSLLAGDYEQYFGPGTRLTVT.